The 18 T cell receptor beta chains listed next were all sequenced from one sample in a study of shared clonotypes between healthy human individuals. Profiled with immunoSEQ multiplex PCR; TCRdb holds only in-frame clones, not every one. The table shows more than 1 million clones, with 78% occurring only once. Sequencing was done on a sample of memory CD4+ T cells from PBMCs. Subset given: CD45RA-negative fraction. These receptors were collected from a man between 18 and 29 years old in good health. Some clones in this sample may be carry-over from other donors' samples.

This clone was found a few times. The V call is TRBV6-1, the J call TRBJ2-2, with D possibly TRBD2 on 5 matching bases. Per germline, CDR1 MNHNS and CDR2 SASEGT. The CDR3 runs to 14 residues. V was clipped by 4 bases and J by 3 bases, with 9 bases between them. CDR3 residues: CASSGRDYTGELFF. The CDR3, as DNA: TGTGCCAGCAGTGGCCGGGATTACACCGGGGAGCTGTTTTTT.

This clone has just one count. The rearrangement joins TRBV7-3 to TRBJ2-1; TRBD1 might be the D (7 bases). The CDR3 is 15 residues long. The V end lost 5 bases, the J end lost 0 bases, and 11 bases lay between the germline ends. Germline assignment: CDR1 SGHTA and CDR2 FQGTGA. The DNA of the CDR3 is TGTGCCAGCAGCGCAGGGGGGCCCTCCTACAATGAGCAGTTCTTC. Protein sequence: CASSAGGPSYNEQFF.

The genes are TRBV19 and TRBJ1-1, with 10 bases lining up with TRBD1. Per the germline V gene, CDR1 is LNHDA and CDR2 is SQIVND (reference sequence). V gave up 5 bases and J gave up 3 bases; unmatched junction bases: 9. The CDR3 runs to 16 residues. Written as DNA, the CDR3 is TGTGCCAGTAGTGCAACCGGGACAGGGGCTTACACTGAAGCTTTCTTT. Protein: CASSATGTGAYTEAFF.

The rearrangement uses TRBV10-2 and TRBJ2-7, with a possible D match to TRBD1 (7 bases). Between the trimmed V and J ends, which lost 6 bases and 2 bases, there was a span of 14 bases. Germline V gives CDR1 WSHSY, CDR2 SAAADI. The CDR3 consists of 14 residues. CDR3 sequence reads: CASSRQGGPYEQYF. The CDR3 bases are TGCGCCAGCAGCCGACAGGGAGGCCCCTACGAGCAGTACTTC.

The chain combines TRBV27 with TRBJ1-2; perhaps TRBD1 as D (5 bases). Trimming removed 6 bases at V and 5 bases at J, with 16 bases between. CDR1 MNHEY and CDR2 SMNVEV come from the germline V gene (reference sequence). This CDR3 comprises 14 residues. In nucleotides, the CDR3 is TGTGCCAGCAGACTTCGTGGGGGGGGTTATGGCTACACCTTC. Translating it yields CASRLRGGGYGYTF.

The chain joins TRBV7-8 to TRBJ2-1, with D possibly being TRBD1 or TRBD2 (5 bases each). V lost 5 bases and J 0 bases, leaving 14 bases between the germline ends. Looked up from germline, CDR1 is SGHVS and CDR2 is FQNEAQ. The CDR3 has 16 amino acids. Written as DNA, the CDR3 is TGTGCCAGCAGCCCTAGGGACCTGAGCTCCTACAATGAGCAGTTCTTC. This translates into CASSPRDLSSYNEQFF.

V and J are TRBV28 and TRBJ1-5; 7 bases line up with TRBD1. V shed 3 bases, J shed 1 base, and the junction held 3 bases outside the gene matches. This CDR3 has 15 residues. CDR1 MDHEN and CDR2 SYDVKM come from the germline V gene. DNA of the CDR3: TGTGCCAGCAGTTTTGGGGACAGAAGCAATCAGCCCCAGCATTTT. As protein: CASSFGDRSNQPQHF.

The chain joins TRBV7-8 to TRBJ1-2; 12 nucleotides line up with TRBD1. Trimming removed 0 bases from V and 7 bases from J; junction bases left unmatched: 9. Germline V CDR1 and CDR2: SGHVS, FQNEAQ. The CDR3 contains 17 residues. The CDR3 reads CASSLAWSGQGAGGYTF. CDR3 coding DNA: TGTGCCAGCAGCTTAGCATGGTCGGGACAGGGGGCAGGTGGCTACACCTTC.

As DNA, the CDR3 is TGTGCCTGGAGGATGGGCCCATCCTACGAGCAGTACTTC. It translates to CAWRMGPSYEQYF. This sequence joins TRBV30 and TRBJ2-7; D uncertain. Germline V gene data show CDR1 as GTSNPN and CDR2 as SVGIG (reference sequence). The CDR3 is made up of 13 amino acids. Trimming removed 3 bases from V and 1 base from J, with 10 bases in between.

The chain couples TRBV7-9 to TRBJ2-3; weak D call: TRBD1 (5 bases). Trimming removed 6 bases from V and 0 bases from J, with 7 bases in between. CDR1 is SEHNR, CDR2 FQNEAQ, per germline (reference sequence). The CDR3 sequence is 13 residues long. The CDR3 sequence is CASSKGSTDTQYF. CDR3 sequence (DNA): TGTGCCAGCAGTAAGGGGAGCACAGATACGCAGTATTTT.

V is TRBV11-2 and J is TRBJ2-2; no definite D call. The CDR3 is 15 residues long. The V and J ends lost 7 bases and 1 base respectively, with 13 bases between them. The germline V gene encodes CDR1 SGHAT and CDR2 FQNNGV. CDR3 sequence reads: CASTRRNRNTGELFF. The DNA of the CDR3 is TGTGCCAGCACCCGCCGCAACAGGAACACCGGGGAGCTGTTTTTT.

The V gene is TRBV28, the J gene TRBJ2-6; 9 bases are a match to TRBD1. CDR1 is MDHEN, CDR2 SYDVKM, per germline. V shed 5 bases, J shed 4 bases, and the junction held 21 bases outside the gene matches. The CDR3 runs 21 residues. The chain's CDR3 is CASSPHLGTGHLGPGANVLTF. The DNA for the CDR3 is TGTGCCAGCAGTCCCCACTTGGGGACAGGGCACCTAGGGCCCGGGGCCAACGTCCTGACTTTC.

This clone was found once. The chain is built from TRBV7-3 and TRBJ1-2; weak D call: TRBD1 (5 bases). The germline V gene has CDR1 SGHTA and CDR2 FQGTGA. V gave up 3 bases and J gave up 8 bases, with 13 bases separating them. CDR3 length equals 13 residues. This CDR3 is CASSFGAGKGYTF. CDR3 nucleotides: TGTGCCAGCAGCTTCGGGGCAGGGAAAGGCTACACCTTC.

The chain joins TRBV6-5 to TRBJ2-7; the D is unclear. The CDR3 runs 14 residues. Trimming pared 5 bases from V and 1 base from J, leaving 12 bases between. The germline CDR1 and CDR2 sequences are MNHEY and SVGAGI. The CDR3 nucleotides are TGTGCCAGCAGTCAAAGGACGGCTTCCTACGAGCAGTACTTC. Its translation is CASSQRTASYEQYF.

The V gene is TRBV5-6, the J gene TRBJ2-1; 10 bases are shared with TRBD2. The CDR3 totals 13 residues. Germline values: CDR1 SGHDT, CDR2 YYEEEE. V lost 6 bases and J lost 12; bases outside the gene matches: 9. CDR3 DNA sequence: TGTGCCAGCAAAGTAAGACTAGCGGGTTGGCAGTTCTTC. It is translated as CASKVRLAGWQFF.

This rearrangement joins TRBV12-2 to TRBJ1-1. TRBV12-2 is a pseudogene. This CDR3 spans 11 amino acids. CDR3 region: CAIESRFEAFF. For the CDR3, the DNA is TGTGCAATCGAAAGCCGTTTTGAAGCTTTCTTT.

This clone was counted once. This chain uses TRBV18 with TRBJ1-1; no clear D gene. CDR1 KGHSH and CDR2 LQKENI come from the germline V gene. The CDR3 runs to 14 residues. Trimming removed 3 bases at V and 0 bases at J, with 8 bases between. DNA for the CDR3: TGTGCCAGCTCACCCTCGACTTTGAACACTGAAGCTTTCTTT. Translated: CASSPSTLNTEAFF.

The chain combines TRBV11-2 with TRBJ2-1; 7 nucleotides match TRBD1. The CDR3 extends over 14 amino acids. V shed 7 bases, J shed 9 bases, and the junction held 12 bases outside the gene matches. Germline CDR1 is SGHAT and CDR2 is FQNNGV. The CDR3 protein is CASTLSTGKGEQFF. CDR3 DNA: TGTGCCAGCACCCTTTCGACAGGGAAGGGTGAGCAGTTCTTC.